This T cell receptor (beta chain) was recovered during a study of T cell responses to AZD1222 COVID-19 vaccine. The protocol was immunoSEQ multiplex PCR, while the TCRdb copy is restricted to in-frame clones and leaves out a portion. The sample records about 150,000 clones, 75% to 90% being singletons. In the case of this clone: What it recognizes is unknown.

Study results and limitations: Sampling captured repertoires only after the peak T cell response.

From germline, CDR1 is SGHTA and CDR2 FQGTGA. The V end was cut by 8 bases, the J end by 1 base, with 11 bases between. The length of the CDR3 is 13 residues. The source is an adult in good health. Sequencing was performed on peripheral blood, taken on day 0 of AZD1222 vaccination. The chain employs TRBV7-3 and TRBJ1-1, with D tentatively TRBD1 (6 bases). CDR3 region: CASGVQGNTEAFF. The CDR3 nucleotides read TGTGCCAGCGGGGTACAGGGGAACACTGAAGCTTTCTTT.